A single T cell receptor beta chain is shown here with its context. This entry is derived from a study of cytomegalovirus exposure and HLA in healthy donors. Trimming removed 1 base at V and 3 bases at J, with 13 bases between. In germline, CDR1 is SQVTM, CDR2 ANQGSEA. The length of the CDR3 is 14 residues. Primers included in the PCR were 60 Vbeta and 13 Jbeta primers. Sequenced by immunoSEQ multiplex PCR; TCRdb stores in-frame clones only, minus some. The sample carries some 90,000 clones, 81% recorded once. Sequenced input: PBMCs. This chain connects TRBV29-1 to TRBJ2-7, with a tentative D call TRBD2 (5 bases). The TCR sequence derives from a human donor in good health. The DNA for the CDR3 is TGCAGCGTTGAAGGCCGGGGAAGGGACTACGAGCAGTACTTC. Translated, it gives CSVEGRGRDYEQYF.